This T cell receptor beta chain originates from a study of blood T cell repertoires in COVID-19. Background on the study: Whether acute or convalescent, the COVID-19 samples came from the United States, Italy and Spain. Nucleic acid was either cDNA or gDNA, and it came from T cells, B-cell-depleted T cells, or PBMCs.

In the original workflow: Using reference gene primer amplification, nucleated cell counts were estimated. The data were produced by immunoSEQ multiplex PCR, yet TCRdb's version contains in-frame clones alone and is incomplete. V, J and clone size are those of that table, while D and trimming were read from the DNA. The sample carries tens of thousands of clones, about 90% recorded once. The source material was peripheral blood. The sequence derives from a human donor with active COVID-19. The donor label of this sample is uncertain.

The CDR3 nucleotides read TGTGCCAGCAGTGAAACACAGGGTGGCCGAACTGAGCAGTTCTTC. Translating it yields CASSETQGGRTEQFF. V gene TRBV2 combines with J gene TRBJ2-1; D might be TRBD1 (6 bases). CDR1 is SNHLY, CDR2 FYNNEI, per germline. The V gene lost 2 bases and the J gene lost 9 bases, with 17 bases spanning the gap. This CDR3 has 15 residues.